The sequence of this TCR beta chain was determined in a study of cytomegalovirus exposure and HLA in healthy donors. Produced via immunoSEQ multiplex PCR; TCRdb's table is partial and in-frame only. The sample lists more than 250,000 clones, about 90% occurring once. Germline V gene lookup returns CDR1 SGDLS and CDR2 YYNGEE. The germline V and J ends were trimmed by 3 bases and 7 bases, with 14 bases remaining between them. The CDR3 loop spans 14 amino acids. The sequence derives from a woman under 40 in good health and CMV-seropositive. The J gene is TRBJ1-3, the V gene TRBV9, with unresolved D. The sample taken for sequencing was PBMCs. This CDR3 is CASSGPRELNTIYF. The CDR3 nucleotides read TGTGCCAGCAGCGGACCACGAGAACTCAACACCATATATTTT.